The clone carrying this TCR beta chain was seen a handful of times. Its antigen remains unidentified. The V gene lost 2 bases and the J gene lost 0 bases, with 10 bases spanning the gap. Germline lookup yields CDR1 MNHEY and CDR2 SMNVEV (reference sequence). There are 16 residues in the CDR3. The data are from a study of STAT5B mutations in CD4+ large granular lymphocyte leukemia. Study-wide background: Healthy donors showed HLA-associated enrichment of the CDR3 'QG' motif. Whole-study results and caveats: 8/27 top patient clones versus 2/35 control clones were TRBV06-family.

The data were produced by immunoSEQ multiplex PCR, yet TCRdb's version contains in-frame clones alone and is incomplete. The sample has about 45,000 clones; 65% to 90% are singletons. Material for sequencing was CD4+ T cells from blood buffy coats. The rearrangement joins TRBV27 to TRBJ1-4; tentatively, D is TRBD1 (5 bases). This TCR was sampled from a human donor in good health. The CDR3: CASSLGAASTNEKLFF. The CDR3 DNA follows: TGTGCCAGCAGTTTAGGGGCGGCCTCAACTAATGAAAAACTGTTTTTT.